This TCR beta chain was recovered during a study of identical twins. TCRdb processed the 5' RACE reads anew with MiXCR; each CDR3 protein has one entry. This table has 700,000 or so distinct CDR3 sequences, 21% appearing once. Study findings and constraints: A cross-sectional statistical analysis, not follow-up of the same donors, supported the conclusions.

Trimming took off 5 bases at V and 4 bases at J, with 18 bases between the two ends. CDR1 is MRHNA and CDR2 is SNTAGT in the germline V gene. The CDR3 totals 16 residues. Worth noting for this clonotype: Its target is not known.

In addition, the sample was reused for a study of T cells expressing NK-cell markers.

This TCR derives from a young woman in good health. The sample consisted of PBMCs. V usage is TRBV6-4 and J usage is TRBJ1-5; tentatively, D is TRBD1 (5 bases). For the CDR3, the DNA is TGTGCCAGCAGTCCACCTTACGGGCCAGGGAATCAGCCCCAGCATTTT. Translating it yields CASSPPYGPGNQPQHF.